Listed here are 15 T cell receptor beta chains from one sample, sequenced in a study of cytomegalovirus exposure and HLA in healthy donors. PCR employed 60 Vbeta and 13 Jbeta primers. Some clones are missing from TCRdb's copy, which holds only in-frame ones; the method was immunoSEQ multiplex PCR. Of roughly 99,000 clones listed, less than 85% were seen once; the top ten hold roughly 2.1%. The material sequenced was PBMCs. These TCRs come from a young man in good health and CMV-seronegative.

This sequence joins TRBV25-1 and TRBJ2-5, with 9 bases identical to TRBD1. The ends lost 2 bases at V and 9 bases at J; junction bases unmatched: 7. Germline loops: CDR1 MGHDK, CDR2 SYGVNS. This CDR3 comprises 14 residues. The CDR3, as DNA: TGTGCCAGCAGTGAAGGGACAGGGTTTCGGGCCCAGTACTTC. This translates into CASSEGTGFRAQYF.

The rearrangement links TRBV5-6 to TRBJ1-2; D is possibly TRBD1 (5 bases). Trimming pared 0 bases from V and 6 bases from J, leaving 12 bases between. The CDR3 length is 14 residues. The V gene's germline CDR1 is SGHDT and CDR2 YYEEEE. CDR3 region: CASSLDRLSHGYTF. CDR3 DNA: TGTGCCAGCAGCTTGGACAGGCTAAGCCATGGCTACACCTTC. Full variable domain (rest looked up from reference TRBV5-6 and TRBJ1-2): DAGVTQSPTHLIKTRGQQVTLRCSPKSGHDTVSWYQQALGQGPQFIFQYYEEEERQRGNFPDRFSGHQFPNYSSELNVNALLLGDSALYLCASSLDRLSHGYTFGSGTRLTVV.

The chain uses TRBV28 and TRBJ1-5; weak D call: TRBD1 (5 bases). There are 15 residues in the CDR3. The V gene's germline CDR1 is MDHEN and CDR2 SYDVKM. Trimming shortened V by 4 bases and J by 2 bases, and 12 bases separated the two germline ends. CDR3 DNA: TGTGCCAGCAGTTCGGGGGGTTTGGGCAATCAGCCCCAGCATTTT. This encodes CASSSGGLGNQPQHF.

This chain connects TRBV14 to TRBJ2-2; 7 bases fit TRBD1. Looked up from germline, CDR1 is SGHDN and CDR2 is FVKESK. The length of the CDR3 is 15 residues. The trim removed 4 bases at V and 5 bases at J, leaving 7 bases unmatched. The CDR3 sequence is CASSPVDRKTGELFF. In nucleotides, the CDR3 is TGTGCCAGCAGCCCGGTGGACAGGAAGACCGGGGAGCTGTTTTTT. Complete variable domain (other parts from reference TRBV14 and TRBJ2-2): EAGVTQFPSHSVIEKGQTVTLRCDPISGHDNLYWYRRVMGKEIKFLLHFVKESKQDESGMPNNRFLAERTGGTYSTLKVQPAELEDSGVYFCASSPVDRKTGELFFGEGSRLTVL.

The chain employs TRBV11-3 and TRBJ2-1; the match to TRBD2 covers 7 bases. Germline V lookup: CDR1 SGHNT, CDR2 YENEEA. The length of the CDR3 is 10 residues. Trimming took 11 bases from V and 6 from J; bases not matched to a gene: 1. The CDR3, as DNA: TGTGCCGGGGGGGGCAATGAGCAGTTCTTC. Its translation: CAGGGNEQFF.

The chain uses TRBV29-1 and TRBJ1-4; TRBD1 is a possible D gene (5 bases). V lost 4 bases, J lost 8 bases, and 11 bases lay in between. The CDR3 spans 12 residues. Germline V lookup: CDR1 SQVTM, CDR2 ANQGSEA. CDR3 loop: CSVGSRTEKLFF. CDR3 sequence (DNA): TGCAGCGTTGGCAGCCGGACAGAAAAACTGTTTTTT.

There are a few counts of this clone. The sample holds other DNA sequences that translate to the same CDR3. In DNA form, the CDR3 reads TGTGCCAGTAGTATGGGAGGAGACTACAATGAGCAGTTCTTC. Encoded protein: CASSMGGDYNEQFF. V gene TRBV19 combines with J gene TRBJ2-1; TRBD2 might be the D (6 bases). The CDR3 contains 14 residues. Germline CDR1 LNHDA, CDR2 SQIVND (reference sequence). V was trimmed by 3 bases and J by 3 bases, leaving 9 bases between them. Combining the CDR3 with reference TRBV19 and TRBJ2-1 gives the whole variable domain DGGITQSPKYLFRKEGQNVTLSCEQNLNHDAMYWYRQDPGQGLRLIYYSQIVNDFQKGDIAEGYSVSREKKESFPLTVTSAQKNPTAFYLCASSMGGDYNEQFFGPGTRLTVL.

J is TRBJ2-3 and V is TRBV5-1; D call uncertain. Germline loops: CDR1 SGHRS, CDR2 YFSETQ. Trimming removed 4 bases at V and 4 bases at J, with 7 bases between. There are 12 residues in the CDR3. The CDR3 bases are TGCGCCAGCAGCCACAGTGCAGATACGCAGTATTTT. The encoded protein is CASSHSADTQYF.

The sample holds one count of this clone. The chain links TRBV5-1 to TRBJ2-6; TRBD1 matches 9 bases. Germline V gene data show CDR1 as SGHRS and CDR2 as YFSETQ. V lost 3 bases and J lost 0; bases outside the gene matches: 10. The CDR3 runs to 19 residues. The CDR3 DNA sequence: TGCGCCAGCAGCTCGAGACAGGGGGATCTCGGCTCTGGGGCCAACGTCCTGACTTTC. Its translation: CASSSRQGDLGSGANVLTF.

The chain uses TRBV25-1 and TRBJ2-5; D is unclear. The DNA end favors TRBJ2-7, so the J call may be wrong. Germline lookup yields CDR1 MGHDK and CDR2 SYGVNS. The CDR3 is 12 amino acids. The CDR3 bases are TGTGCCAGCAGTGGATCGTCCTACGAGCAGTACTTC. Translating it yields CASSGSSYEQYF.

The J gene is TRBJ2-3, the V gene TRBV6-1; D may be TRBD1 (5 bases). Trimming took off 3 bases at V and 4 bases at J, with 11 bases between the two ends. Germline lookup yields CDR1 MNHNS and CDR2 SASEGT. CDR3 length equals 14 residues. CDR3 loop: CASSEGPYADTQYF. CDR3 nucleotide sequence: TGTGCCAGCAGTGAGGGGCCCTACGCAGATACGCAGTATTTT.

The J gene is TRBJ1-2, the V gene TRBV21-1. TRBV21-1 is described as a pseudogene. The CDR3 is 12 residues long. CDR3 loop: CASSKYSSGYTF. The CDR3 bases are TGTGCCAGCAGCAAATATAGTTCGGGCTACACCTTC.

The V and J genes are TRBV6-1 and TRBJ2-7; no clear D. The V end lost 4 bases, the J end lost 9 bases, and 10 bases lay between the germline ends. CDR3 length equals 11 residues. CDR1 and CDR2 (germline): MNHNS, SASEGT. In DNA form, the CDR3 reads TGTGCCAGCAGTGGTGTTTGCGGGCAGTACTTC. It yields the protein CASSGVCGQYF.

This rearrangement joins TRBV25-1 to TRBJ2-3; perhaps TRBD2 as D (5 bases). Trimming removed 7 bases at V and 6 bases at J, with 17 bases between. Per germline, CDR1 MGHDK and CDR2 SYGVNS. The CDR3 totals 14 residues. The CDR3 is CASTRTGLPDTQYF. CDR3 in DNA: TGTGCCAGCACCCGGACTGGACTTCCCGATACGCAGTATTTT.

This clone is a singleton in its sample. The CDR3 spells CASSGNPGELFF. The CDR3 DNA reads TGTGCCAGCTCAGGGAATCCCGGGGAGCTGTTTTTT. The chain couples TRBV27 to TRBJ2-2; D might be TRBD1 (5 bases). Per germline, CDR1 MNHEY and CDR2 SMNVEV (reference sequence). CDR3 size: 12 residues. Deletions cut 8 bases from V and 6 bases from J, with 10 bases between.